These 3 T cell receptor beta chains share one sample of origin, sequenced in a study of T cell responses to AZD1222 COVID-19 vaccine (dated by TCRdb to the early 2020s). Interpreted using the paper, the time point label stands for: baseline before first vaccination. Libraries were made using the immunoSEQ multiplex PCR assay. TCRdb holds this immuneACCESS table with in-frame rearrangements only. Some clones are missing; in checked studies, unresolved V genes explain under half, and the rest has no known cause. Within this sample are more than 85,000 clones, with approximately 90% of them counted one time only. Together, the top ten hold under 10% of the sample. The specimen was peripheral blood, collected on day 0 of AZD1222 vaccination. The receptors come from an adult in good health.

This chain links TRBV2 with TRBJ2-5, with TRBD1 matching over 9 bases. With 8 bases clipped from V and 3 bases from J, the junction kept 1 base outside the gene matches. CDR1 is SNHLY, CDR2 FYNNEI, per germline. This CDR3 comprises 12 residues. CDR3 sequence (DNA): TGTGCCAGCGGGGACAGGGAAGAGACCCAGTACTTC. Its translation is CASGDREETQYF.

The chain joins TRBV6-4 to TRBJ2-3, with TRBD2 matching 14 bases. CDR3 length: 17 residues. V lost 0 bases, J lost 1 base, and 0 bases stayed unmatched. Looked up from germline, CDR1 is MRHNA and CDR2 is SNTAGT. CDR3 region: CASSDSTSGGGTDTQYF. CDR3 coding DNA: TGTGCCAGCAGTGACTCGACTAGCGGGGGGGGCACAGATACGCAGTATTTT.

The gene calls are TRBV6-2 or TRBV6-3 and TRBJ2-1; 13 bases match TRBD2. CDR3 length equals 15 residues. CDR1 and CDR2 (germline): MNHEY, SVGEGT. V dropped 5 bases and J dropped 7; count of bases not matched to a gene: 5. The CDR3 region has the DNA TGTGCCAGCAGTAACCCGGGACTAGCGGGAAATGAGCAGTTCTTC. It is translated as CASSNPGLAGNEQFF.